This TCR beta chain was sequenced for a study of blood T cell repertoires in COVID-19 (TCRdb year 2020). In the study overall: Samples from collaborators originated in the United States, Italy and Spain and spanned both the acute and convalescent phases of COVID-19. The samples were drawn from two sources: the first 160 participants of the ongoing ImmuneRACE study, and fewer than 1,500 subjects contributed by 6 global collaborators. Deeply sampled blood TCRbeta repertoires from subjects exposed to, actively infected with, or recovered from COVID-19 were included in the dataset. Sample metadata almost always included a de-identified subject ID, COVID-19 status, age in years and sex. Where available, HLA class I and class II types were obtained from metadata supplied by the sample provider rather than from assay-based typing. The repertoires were made available in a free public database intended to serve as a resource for research on the immune response to SARS-CoV-2. The prospective study material was composed of cDNA or gDNA derived from T cells, B-cell-depleted T cells, or PBMCs.

The germline V gene gives CDR1 as SGDLS and CDR2 as YYNGEE. V was cut back by 2 bases and J by 0 bases, leaving a gap of 6 bases between them. Including cysteine and phenylalanine, the CDR3 has 15 amino acids. The read is trimmed to its CDR3 DNA, 45 bases read in frame from base 1. A remark on this clone: Its antigen specificity is not known. Base qualities were left out, and no much larger clone turns up one base away.

TCRbeta CDR3 regions were amplified from genomic DNA using the immunoSEQ Assay, a bias-controlled multiplex PCR. The authors' pipeline ran thus. The number of nucleated cells in each sample was estimated by amplification of reference gene primers within the assay. Sequence reads were collapsed and filtered to measure the absolute abundance of every unique TCRbeta CDR3 rearrangement. For each sample, productive Simpson clonality was calculated by taking the square root of Simpson's diversity index across productive rearrangements. TCRdb stores this immuneACCESS table with in-frame sequences only. Part of the clones is absent; in the studies checked, under half of the shortfall reflects unresolved V genes, and no reason is known for the rest. V and J calls plus clone size are reproduced from that table; the DNA served to infer D and trimming. For this sample there are a few hundred thousand clones; 70% to 90% appear just once. 0.9% to 1.5% of the sample is taken by the ten largest.

Enrolling through a virtual design, the prospective study's participants ranged in age from about 18 to 89 years and lived across some 22 United States geographic areas. Cohort assignment in the prospective study relied on participant-reported clinical history from a screening survey and a study questionnaire. Recovered participants in ImmuneRACE Cohort 3 were defined by two consecutive negative NP/OP PCR tests, clearance by a healthcare professional, or resolution of symptoms. Each participant in the prospective study had whole blood, serum and a nasopharyngeal or oropharyngeal swab collected by mobile phlebotomists. Over a roughly two-month period, participants in the prospective study had the option of providing additional blood draws and questionnaires. Before DNA extraction, prospective study blood samples were shipped either frozen or at room temperature. Points the paper makes about the study in general: Clinical and demographic metadata were provided uncurated, with the amount varying by source and participant.

Sequencing input: PBMCs or T cells enriched from blood (not recorded which). The rearranged chain carries TRBV9 and TRBJ2-6, with no confidently assigned D gene. The TCR originated in a woman between 18 and 29 years old who had recovered from COVID-19. The DNA sequence reads TGTGCCAGCAGCGTCAGGAACTCTGGGGCCAACGTCCTGACTTTC. It translates to CASSVRNSGANVLTF.